This TCR beta chain emerged from a study of blood T cell repertoires in COVID-19. Germline V gene data show CDR1 as SGHRS and CDR2 as YFSETQ. Trimming at V came to 3 bases and at J to 3 bases, leaving 4 bases not matched to a gene. The length of the CDR3 is 15 residues. Libraries were prepared by immunoSEQ multiplex PCR; TCRdb keeps only in-frame clonotypes and omits some of them. The sample yields tens of thousands of clones, about 81% seen once. The sequenced sample was peripheral blood. V is TRBV5-1 and J is TRBJ1-5; 9 bases are a match to TRBD1. The origin of this receptor is a human donor in a cohort sampled during active COVID-19. CDR3 amino acids: CASSWGTGNNQPQHF. CDR3 DNA sequence: TGCGCCAGCAGCTGGGGGACAGGGAACAATCAGCCCCAGCATTTT.